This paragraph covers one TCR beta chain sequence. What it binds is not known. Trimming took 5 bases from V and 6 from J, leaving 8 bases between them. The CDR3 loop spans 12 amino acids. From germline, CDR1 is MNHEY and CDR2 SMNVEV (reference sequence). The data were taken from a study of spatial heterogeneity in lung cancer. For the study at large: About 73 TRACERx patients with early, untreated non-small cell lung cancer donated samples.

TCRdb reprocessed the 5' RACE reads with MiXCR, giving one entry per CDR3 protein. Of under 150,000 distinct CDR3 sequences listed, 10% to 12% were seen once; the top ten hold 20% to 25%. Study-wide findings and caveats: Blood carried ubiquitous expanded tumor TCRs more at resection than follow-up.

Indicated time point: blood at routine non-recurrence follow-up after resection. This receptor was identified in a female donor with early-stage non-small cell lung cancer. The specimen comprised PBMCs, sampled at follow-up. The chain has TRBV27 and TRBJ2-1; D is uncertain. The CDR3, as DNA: TGTGCCAGCAGTAGGATGAGCAATGAGCAGTTCTTC. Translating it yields CASSRMSNEQFF.